The following is a T cell receptor beta chain sequence with its context. The sample comes from a study of control samples from healthy donors and cancer patients. Germline loops: CDR1 SGHTA, CDR2 FQGTGA. The V end was cut by 1 base, the J end by 10 bases, with 11 bases between. The CDR3 consists of 13 residues. Data came from immunoSEQ multiplex PCR; TCRdb stores just in-frame clones and leaves some out. This sample has around 140,000 clones; about 90% occur once, and the top ten carry less than 8.5%. The sequence was obtained from a man younger than 35 in good health. The chain links TRBV7-3 to TRBJ1-5; the D is unclear. The sequenced sample consisted of blood. The DNA for the CDR3 is TGTGCCAGCAGCTTAATGTTGGGGATACCCCAGCATTTT. As protein: CASSLMLGIPQHF.